This T cell receptor (beta chain) was sequenced for a study of cytomegalovirus exposure and HLA in healthy donors. Overall study results and limits: CMV serostatus was the sole immune exposure information available. An ancestry cluster, one associated with Asian ancestry, reportedly showed fewer N-insertions than the approximately 670-donor mean in a later analysis.

Primers included in the PCR were 60 Vbeta and 13 Jbeta primers. The protocol was immunoSEQ multiplex PCR, while the TCRdb copy is restricted to in-frame clones and leaves out a portion. The sample records about 110,000 clones, around 88% being singletons. Unrecorded immune exposure was likely among donors, who were nominally healthy when sampled. Comment on this clone: Its antigen is not known.

Material for sequencing was PBMCs. This TCR derives from a man between 35 and 55 years old in good health and CMV-seronegative.

The CDR3 sequence is CASLSGNTIYF. CDR3 DNA sequence: TGTGCCAGCCTCTCTGGAAACACCATATATTTT. The rearrangement uses TRBV6-5 and TRBJ1-3; D is ambiguous. Deletions cut 8 bases from V and 0 bases from J, with 2 bases between. From germline, CDR1 is MNHEY and CDR2 SVGAGI. This CDR3 region has 11 residues.